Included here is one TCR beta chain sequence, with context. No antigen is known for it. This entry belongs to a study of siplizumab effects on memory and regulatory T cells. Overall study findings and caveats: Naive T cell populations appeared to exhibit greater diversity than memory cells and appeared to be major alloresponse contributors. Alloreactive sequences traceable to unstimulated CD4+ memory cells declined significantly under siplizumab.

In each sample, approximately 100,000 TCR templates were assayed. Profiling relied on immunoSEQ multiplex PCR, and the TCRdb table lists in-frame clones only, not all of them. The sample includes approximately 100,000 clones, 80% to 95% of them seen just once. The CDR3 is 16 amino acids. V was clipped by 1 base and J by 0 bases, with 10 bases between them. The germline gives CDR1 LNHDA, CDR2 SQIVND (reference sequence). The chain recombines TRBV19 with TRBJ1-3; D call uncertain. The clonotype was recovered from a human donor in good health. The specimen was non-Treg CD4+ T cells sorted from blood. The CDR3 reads CASSIGGLFSGNTIYF. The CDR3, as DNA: TGTGCCAGTAGTATAGGTGGCCTTTTCTCTGGAAACACCATATATTTT.